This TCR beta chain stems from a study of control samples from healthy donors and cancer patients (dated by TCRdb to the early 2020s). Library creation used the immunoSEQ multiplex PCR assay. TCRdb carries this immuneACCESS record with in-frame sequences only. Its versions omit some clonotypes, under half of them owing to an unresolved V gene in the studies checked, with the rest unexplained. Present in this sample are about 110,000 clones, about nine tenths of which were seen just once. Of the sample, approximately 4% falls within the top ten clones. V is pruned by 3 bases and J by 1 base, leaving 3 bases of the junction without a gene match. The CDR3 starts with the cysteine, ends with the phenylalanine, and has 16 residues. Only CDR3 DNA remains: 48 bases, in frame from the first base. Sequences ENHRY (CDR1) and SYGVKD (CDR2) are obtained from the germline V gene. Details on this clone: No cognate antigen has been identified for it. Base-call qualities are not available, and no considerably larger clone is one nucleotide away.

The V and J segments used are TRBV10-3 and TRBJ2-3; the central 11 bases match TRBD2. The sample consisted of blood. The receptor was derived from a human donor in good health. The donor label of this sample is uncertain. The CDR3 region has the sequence CAISDLAGGGTDTQYF. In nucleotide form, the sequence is TGTGCCATCAGTGATCTAGCGGGGGGAGGCACAGATACGCAGTATTTT.